Shown below are 14 T cell receptor beta chains from a single sample sequenced in a study of blood T cell repertoires in COVID-19. Repertoires were generated with immunoSEQ multiplex PCR, while TCRdb's copy carries only in-frame clones and drops some. The profile shows 250,000 to 350,000 clones, around 90% of them singletons. The sample taken for sequencing was peripheral blood. Source of these receptors: a woman aged 25 to 39 with COVID-19, enrolled during active disease.

This sequence joins TRBV9 and TRBJ1-5; 8 bases line up with TRBD1. Germline values: CDR1 SGDLS, CDR2 YYNGEE. The length of the CDR3 is 16 residues. With V trimmed by 4 bases and J by 1 base, 7 bases remained unmatched. The CDR3 DNA is TGTGCCAGCAGCAAGACAGGGGAGGGAAGCAATCAGCCCCAGCATTTT. This sequence encodes CASSKTGEGSNQPQHF.

Regarding this clone: The same CDR3 also results from other DNA sequences found in this sample. This chain connects TRBV29-1 to TRBJ1-2; D might be TRBD1 (5 bases). This CDR3 has 13 amino acids. Per the germline V gene, CDR1 is SQVTM and CDR2 is ANQGSEA. V dropped 3 bases and J dropped 1 base, with 9 bases sitting between them. In DNA, the CDR3 is TGCAGCGTTGACGCAGACAGTAACTATGGCTACACCTTC. Protein product: CSVDADSNYGYTF.

The gene calls are TRBV27 and TRBJ2-2; D may be TRBD1 (5 bases). The CDR3 consists of 14 residues. Germline V lookup: CDR1 MNHEY, CDR2 SMNVEV (reference sequence). Trimming stripped 8 bases from V and 5 bases from J, with 15 bases between. The DNA for the CDR3 is TGTGCCAGCCAGGGCTCCTGGCAGACCGGGGAGCTGTTTTTT. The encoded protein is CASQGSWQTGELFF.

The rearrangement uses TRBV29-1 and TRBJ2-5, with a tentative D call TRBD2 (6 bases). Germline assignment: CDR1 SQVTM and CDR2 ANQGSEA. The CDR3 consists of 11 residues. V was pared by 4 bases and J by 5 bases, with 8 bases between. CDR3 region: CSVVLAETQYF. The CDR3 bases are TGCAGCGTTGTCCTAGCGGAGACCCAGTACTTC.

This clone appeared a single time. The rearrangement links TRBV7-2 to TRBJ2-1; 11 bases are a match to TRBD2. This CDR3 region has 12 residues. The V and J ends lost 5 bases and 12 bases, in that order; junction bases with no gene match: 3. Germline V gives CDR1 SGHTA, CDR2 FQGNSA. This chain's CDR3 is CASSVSGGGQFF. The DNA of the CDR3 is TGTGCCAGCAGCGTTAGCGGGGGGGGGCAGTTCTTC.

CDR3 loop: CASSLSGGETQYF. DNA for the CDR3: TGTGCCAGCAGCTTAAGCGGGGGAGAGACCCAGTACTTC. The chain combines TRBV7-2 with TRBJ2-5, with 8 bases identical to TRBD2. The germline V gene encodes CDR1 SGHTA and CDR2 FQGNSA. V lost 2 bases, J lost 4 bases, and 0 bases stayed unmatched. The CDR3 is 13 amino acids.

The chain joins TRBV11-2 to TRBJ2-7; 13 nucleotides align to TRBD2. Per germline, CDR1 SGHAT and CDR2 FQNNGV. V shed 5 bases and J 4 bases; nucleotides not matched to a gene: 11. The CDR3 contains 17 residues. The CDR3: CASSRNRLAGGSYEQYF. CDR3 nucleotides: TGTGCCAGCAGCCGGAATCGACTAGCGGGAGGCTCTTACGAGCAGTACTTC. Full variable domain (remainder filled in from reference TRBV11-2 and TRBJ2-7): EAGVAQSPRYKIIEKRQSVAFWCNPISGHATLYWYQQILGQGPKLLIQFQNNGVVDDSQLPKDRFSAERLKGVDSTLKIQPAKLEDSAVYLCASSRNRLAGGSYEQYFGPGTRLTVT.

This chain connects TRBV28 to TRBJ1-1; D is unresolved. The CDR3 has 14 amino acids. Trimming removed 6 bases from V and 0 bases from J, with 11 bases in between. The germline V gene encodes CDR1 MDHEN and CDR2 SYDVKM. The DNA for the CDR3 is TGTGCCAGCAGCCCACCGTCAGTGAACACTGAAGCTTTCTTT. Its protein is CASSPPSVNTEAFF.

This chain uses TRBV5-1 with TRBJ2-5; 9 nucleotides align to TRBD1. CDR3 length: 13 residues. Germline loops: CDR1 SGHRS, CDR2 YFSETQ. Losses at the gene ends were 3 bases for V and 9 bases for J; bases not matched to a gene: 6. CDR3 sequence: CASSSTGGWAQYF. CDR3 DNA: TGCGCCAGCAGCTCAACAGGGGGCTGGGCCCAGTACTTC.

V usage is TRBV5-6 and J usage is TRBJ1-2; the D is unclear. Germline V gene sequence: CDR1 SGHDT, CDR2 YYEEEE. The ends were cut back, 0 bases at V and 0 bases at J, with 6 bases in the middle. The CDR3 is made up of 14 amino acids. This CDR3 reads CASSLGHPNYGYTF. CDR3 nucleotide sequence: TGTGCCAGCAGCTTGGGGCACCCTAACTATGGCTACACCTTC.

V gene TRBV28 combines with J gene TRBJ1-2; 10 bases align to TRBD1. This CDR3 is built from 16 residues. Losses at the gene ends were 6 bases for V and 4 bases for J; bases not matched to a gene: 11. Germline lookup yields CDR1 MDHEN and CDR2 SYDVKM. The CDR3 sequence: CASSASTGGRGYGYTF. CDR3 nucleotides: TGTGCCAGCAGCGCCTCGACAGGGGGCCGGGGCTATGGCTACACCTTC.

This chain links TRBV4-1 with TRBJ2-1; TRBD1 matches 10 bases. With 1 base clipped from V and 5 bases from J, the junction kept 8 bases outside the gene matches. In germline, CDR1 is MGHRA, CDR2 YSYEKL. The CDR3 spans 17 residues. In DNA form, the CDR3 reads TGCGCCAGCAGCCAAGTTCAGGTCGGGACAGGGGACAATGAGCAGTTCTTC. Its protein is CASSQVQVGTGDNEQFF.

The chain uses TRBV5-4 and TRBJ2-3; TRBD2 aligns across 7 bases. CDR3 size: 15 residues. The J segment lost 6 bases and the V segment lost 4 bases, leaving 11 bases of the junction unmatched. Germline-derived CDR1 and CDR2 are SGHNT and YYREEE (reference sequence). DNA for the CDR3: TGTGCCAGCAGCAAGGAAGGCGGGAGATCGGATACGCAGTATTTT. Its protein product is CASSKEGGRSDTQYF.

The rearrangement joins TRBV10-3 to TRBJ1-2; a possible D gene is TRBD1 (5 bases). The V gene's germline CDR1 is ENHRY and CDR2 SYGVKD. This CDR3 has 12 residues. V was clipped by 4 bases and J by 6 bases, with 9 bases between them. The CDR3 here is CAISGGRDGYTF. In nucleotides, the CDR3 is TGTGCCATCAGTGGTGGCAGGGATGGCTACACCTTC.